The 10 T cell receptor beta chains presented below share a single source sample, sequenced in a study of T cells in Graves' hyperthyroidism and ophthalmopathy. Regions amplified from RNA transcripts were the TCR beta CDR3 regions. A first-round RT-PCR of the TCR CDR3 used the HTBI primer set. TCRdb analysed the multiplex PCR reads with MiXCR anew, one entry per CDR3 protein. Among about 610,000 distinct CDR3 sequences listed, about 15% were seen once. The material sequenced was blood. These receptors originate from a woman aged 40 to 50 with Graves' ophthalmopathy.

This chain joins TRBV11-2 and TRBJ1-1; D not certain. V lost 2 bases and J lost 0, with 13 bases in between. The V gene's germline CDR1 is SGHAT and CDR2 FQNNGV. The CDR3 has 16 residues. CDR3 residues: CASSLSVVVVNTEAFF. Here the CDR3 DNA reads TGTGCCAGCAGCTTATCCGTGGTTGTAGTGAACACTGAAGCTTTCTTT.

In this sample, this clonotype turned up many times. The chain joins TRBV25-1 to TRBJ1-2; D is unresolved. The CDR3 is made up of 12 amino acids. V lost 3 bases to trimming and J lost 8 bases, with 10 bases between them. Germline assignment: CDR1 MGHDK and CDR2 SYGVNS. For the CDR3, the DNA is TGTGCCAGCAGTGACGGGTTCCTCGGCTACACCTTC. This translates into CASSDGFLGYTF.

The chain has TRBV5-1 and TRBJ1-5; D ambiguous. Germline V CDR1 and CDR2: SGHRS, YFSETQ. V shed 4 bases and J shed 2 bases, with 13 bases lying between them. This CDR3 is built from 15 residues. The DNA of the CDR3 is TGCGCCAGCAGCGACGGGAGCTCGGGCAATCAGCCCCAGCATTTT. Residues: CASSDGSSGNQPQHF.

In DNA, the CDR3 is TGTGCCAGCAGTTTATTCCGGACAGGCGGAAACACCATATATTTT. This sequence encodes CASSLFRTGGNTIYF. The V and J genes are TRBV12-3 or TRBV12-4 and TRBJ1-3, with 7 bases lining up with TRBD1. This CDR3 has 15 residues. V was clipped by 2 bases and J by 4 bases; unmatched bases: 5.

The CDR3 sequence is CSARDRGDYSNQPQHF. CDR3 nucleotides: TGCAGTGCTAGAGACAGGGGGGACTATAGCAATCAGCCCCAGCATTTT. The chain is built from TRBV20-1 and TRBJ1-5; 7 positions match TRBD1. The V and J ends lost 0 bases and 0 bases, in that order; junction bases with no gene match: 5. Germline CDR1 DFQATT, CDR2 SNEGSKA (reference sequence). The CDR3 loop spans 16 amino acids.

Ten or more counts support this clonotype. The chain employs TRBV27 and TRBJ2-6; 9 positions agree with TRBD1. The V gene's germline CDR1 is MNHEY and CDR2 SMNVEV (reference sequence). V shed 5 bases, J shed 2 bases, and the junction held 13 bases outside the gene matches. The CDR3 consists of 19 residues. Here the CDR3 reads CASSADRGWETTGANVLTF. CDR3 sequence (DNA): TGTGCCAGCAGTGCGGACAGGGGCTGGGAAACAACTGGGGCCAACGTCCTGACTTTC.

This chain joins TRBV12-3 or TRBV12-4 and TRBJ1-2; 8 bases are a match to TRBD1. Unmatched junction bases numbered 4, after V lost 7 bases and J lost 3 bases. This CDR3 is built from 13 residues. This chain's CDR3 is CASKVQGDYGYTF. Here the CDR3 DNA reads TGTGCCAGCAAGGTACAGGGGGACTATGGCTACACCTTC.

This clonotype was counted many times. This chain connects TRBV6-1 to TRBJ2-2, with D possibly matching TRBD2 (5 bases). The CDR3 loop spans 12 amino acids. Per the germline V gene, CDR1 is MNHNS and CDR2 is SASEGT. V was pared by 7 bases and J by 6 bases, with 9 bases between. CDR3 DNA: TGTGCCAGCAAAGGCGGGCCCGGGGAGCTGTTTTTT. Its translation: CASKGGPGELFF.

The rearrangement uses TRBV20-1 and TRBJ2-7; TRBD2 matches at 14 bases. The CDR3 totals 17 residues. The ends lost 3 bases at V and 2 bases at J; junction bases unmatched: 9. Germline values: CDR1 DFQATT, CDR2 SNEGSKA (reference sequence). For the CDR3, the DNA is TGCAGTGCTAGGGGCGGACTAGCGGGAGGCCTAACCTACGAGCAGTACTTC. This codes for CSARGGLAGGLTYEQYF.

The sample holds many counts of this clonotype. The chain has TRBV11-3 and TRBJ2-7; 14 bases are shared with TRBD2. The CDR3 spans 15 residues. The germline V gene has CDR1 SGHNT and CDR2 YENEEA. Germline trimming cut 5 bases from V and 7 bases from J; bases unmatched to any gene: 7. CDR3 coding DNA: TGTGCCAGCAGCGCCCGGACTAGCGGGAGGCATGAGCAGTACTTC. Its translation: CASSARTSGRHEQYF.